The clone carrying this T cell receptor beta chain showed up many times. Its antigen is undetermined. CDR3 length equals 14 residues. V lost 5 bases, J lost 5 bases, and 5 bases stayed unmatched. This specimen belongs to a study of metastatic and nonmetastatic thyroid tumors. General observations from the study: Significantly higher TCR beta diversity was reportedly seen in malignant thyroid tumors than benign nodules, in blood and tumor.

All patients were treatment-naive before thyroid surgery. Through MiXCR, TCRdb re-clonotyped the PCR reads. Here the sample spans some 40,000 clones, roughly 14% being singletons. The chain links TRBV12-3 or TRBV12-4 to TRBJ1-1; 10 positions match TRBD1. Sequenced sample: blood. The sequence came from a female donor with papillary thyroid cancer or a benign thyroid nodule (not recorded which). Some clones in this sample may be carry-over from other donors' samples. CDR3 in amino acids: CASSQGQGRTEAFF. DNA of the CDR3: TGTGCCAGCAGTCAGGGACAGGGGAGAACTGAAGCTTTCTTT.